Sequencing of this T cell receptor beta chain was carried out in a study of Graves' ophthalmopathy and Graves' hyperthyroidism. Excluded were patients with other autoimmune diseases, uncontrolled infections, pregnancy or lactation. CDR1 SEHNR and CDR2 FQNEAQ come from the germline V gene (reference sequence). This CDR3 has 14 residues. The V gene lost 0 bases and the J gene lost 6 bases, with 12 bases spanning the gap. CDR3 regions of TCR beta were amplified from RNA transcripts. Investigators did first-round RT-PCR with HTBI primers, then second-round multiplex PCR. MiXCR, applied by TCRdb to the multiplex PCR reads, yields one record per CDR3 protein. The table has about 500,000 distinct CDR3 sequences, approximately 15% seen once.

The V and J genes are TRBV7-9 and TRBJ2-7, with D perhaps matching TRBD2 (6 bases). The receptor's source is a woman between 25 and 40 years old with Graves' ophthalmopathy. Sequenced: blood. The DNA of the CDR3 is TGTGCCAGCAGCTTAGCGGGTTCGGGGGTCGAGCAGTACTTC. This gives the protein CASSLAGSGVEQYF. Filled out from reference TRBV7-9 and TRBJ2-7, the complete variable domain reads DTGVSQNPRHKITKRGQNVTFRCDPISEHNRLYWYRQTLGQGPEFLTYFQNEAQLEKSRLLSDRFSAERPKGSFSTLEIQRTEQGDSAMYLCASSLAGSGVEQYFGPGTRLTVT.